This T cell receptor (beta chain) appears in the sequencing data of a study of regulatory T cells in long-lasting Graves disease. The study, taken as a whole, reports: TRBV28, TRBJ1-2 and TRBJ2-5 were segments that persistent disease favored. Sampling was limited to peripheral blood rather than thyroid tissue.

In this sample, this clonotype turned up many times. Its specificity is unknown. With 2 bases removed from V and 5 bases from J, the gap between germline ends came to 15 bases. The CDR3 runs 15 residues. Germline CDR1 reads MNHEY; CDR2 reads SVGAGI. Time point denoted: persistent/refractory GD, antithyroid drugs over 5 years with positive TRAb. From PBMCs, RNA was extracted and then used to make the TCR library. Patients all came to the study from an endocrinology department in Xi'an, China. Researchers made TCR beta libraries by using iRepertoire HTBI primers and running Arm-PCR on CDR3 regions. TCRdb processed the multiplex PCR reads anew with MiXCR; each CDR3 protein has one entry. The data show around 450,000 distinct CDR3 sequences, around a fifth seen once.

Sequences were derived from peripheral blood mononuclear cells (PBMCs), sampled when the disease was refractory, from a patient treated with antithyroid drugs. This chain uses TRBV6-5 with TRBJ1-2; perhaps TRBD1 as D (5 bases). This TCR was recovered from a female donor with Graves disease. The CDR3 nucleotides read TGTGCCAGCAGTTACGGGGGAGGGCAGGATTATGGCTACACCTTC. Protein: CASSYGGGQDYGYTF.